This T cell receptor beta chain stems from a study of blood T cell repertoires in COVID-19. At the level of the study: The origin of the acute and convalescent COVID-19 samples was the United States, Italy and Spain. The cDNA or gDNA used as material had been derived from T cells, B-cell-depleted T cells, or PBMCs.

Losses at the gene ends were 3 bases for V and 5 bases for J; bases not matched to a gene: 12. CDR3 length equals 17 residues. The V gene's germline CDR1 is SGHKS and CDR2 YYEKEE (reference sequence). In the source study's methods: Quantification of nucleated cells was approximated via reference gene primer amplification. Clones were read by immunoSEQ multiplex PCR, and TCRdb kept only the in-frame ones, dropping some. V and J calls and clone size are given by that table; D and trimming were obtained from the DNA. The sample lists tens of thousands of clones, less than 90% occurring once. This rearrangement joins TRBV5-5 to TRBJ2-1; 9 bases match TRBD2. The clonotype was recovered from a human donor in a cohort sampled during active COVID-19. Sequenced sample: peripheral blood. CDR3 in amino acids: CASSSLAGVTINNEQFF. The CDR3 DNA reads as TGTGCCAGCAGCTCGTTAGCGGGAGTCACCATAAACAATGAGCAGTTCTTC.